This section outlines one T cell receptor (beta chain) sequence together with its context. This record comes from a study of blood T cell repertoires in COVID-19. Data came from immunoSEQ multiplex PCR; TCRdb stores just in-frame clones and leaves some out. The data contain around 300,000 clones, 90% of them singletons. Germline V lookup: CDR1 SGHRS, CDR2 YFSETQ. The CDR3 loop spans 11 amino acids. Between the trimmed V and J ends, which lost 4 bases and 8 bases, there was a span of 7 bases. Participant-reported clinical history was the basis for cohort assignment. The chain links TRBV5-1 to TRBJ2-1, with D uncertain. Sequencing was carried out using PBMCs or T cells enriched from blood (not recorded which). The TCR was taken from a woman aged 18-29 years with acute COVID-19. The CDR3 DNA follows: TGCGCCAGCAGCCGGGTGGATGAGCAGTTCTTC. Residues: CASSRVDEQFF.